Listed below are T cell receptor beta chains from one sample, sequenced in a study of T-cell memory formation after mild COVID-19. MiXCR, run by TCRdb on the 5' RACE reads, gives a single entry per CDR3 protein. The repertoire holds 400,000 or so distinct CDR3 sequences, with 20% as singletons. Sequencing was performed on PBMCs or a T cell subset sorted from them (not recorded which). Receptors were obtained from an adult woman who had mild COVID-19 (a few samples of this study predate the infection). Cell type and time point are not known. The conserved cysteine and the conserved F or W are not part of the CDR3 here.

>TRBV4-1|TRBJ2-3|13
ASSQAYRGLNTQY
>TRBV7-9|TRBJ2-1|12
ASSKPASYNEQF
>TRBV2|TRBJ1-1|10
ASSVTAAEAF
>TRBV7-9|TRBJ2-4|13
ASSLMGGLEDIQY
>TRBV6-1|TRBJ2-7|14
ASSDWDRNYSYEQY
>TRBV29-1|TRBJ2-1|12
SVGPRDRGNEQF
>TRBV7-6|TRBJ2-4|17
ASSVNSGTVDVAKNIQY
>TRBV5-4|TRBJ1-6|12
ASSRDRGNSPLH
>TRBV11-2|TRBJ2-5|12
ASSAGGPQETQY
>TRBV29-1|TRBJ1-6|10
SAKQGNSPLH
>TRBV12-3/TRBV12-4|TRBJ1-1|10
ASSLGTVEAF
>TRBV12-3/TRBV12-4|TRBJ2-7|11
ASRDRESHEQY
>TRBV7-3|TRBJ2-5|13
ASSPRLAPKETQY
>TRBV18|TRBJ2-2|14
ASSPPGTGRAGELF
>TRBV30|TRBJ1-4|15
AWSVLGQGAPREKLF
>TRBV12-3/TRBV12-4|TRBJ2-7|14
ASSLARGGSSYEQY
>TRBV5-1|TRBJ2-3|13
ASSTGSGLADTQY
>TRBV25-1|TRBJ2-1|10
ASSDSRNEQF
>TRBV7-2|TRBJ1-1|13
ASSLGQSLNTEAF
>TRBV5-1|TRBJ1-1|11
ASSDDMNTEAF
>TRBV18|TRBJ1-1|14
ASSPLFSKVNTEAF
>TRBV7-3|TRBJ2-1|13
ASSPAGGFYNEQF
>TRBV29-1|TRBJ1-3|11
SVERTPGNTIY
>TRBV27|TRBJ1-6|11
ASSLREGSPLH
>TRBV9|TRBJ2-3|10
ASSGLVDTQY
>TRBV7-3|TRBJ2-6|12
ASSPHAGANVLT
>TRBV7-9|TRBJ2-5|13
ASSSLSGGQETQY